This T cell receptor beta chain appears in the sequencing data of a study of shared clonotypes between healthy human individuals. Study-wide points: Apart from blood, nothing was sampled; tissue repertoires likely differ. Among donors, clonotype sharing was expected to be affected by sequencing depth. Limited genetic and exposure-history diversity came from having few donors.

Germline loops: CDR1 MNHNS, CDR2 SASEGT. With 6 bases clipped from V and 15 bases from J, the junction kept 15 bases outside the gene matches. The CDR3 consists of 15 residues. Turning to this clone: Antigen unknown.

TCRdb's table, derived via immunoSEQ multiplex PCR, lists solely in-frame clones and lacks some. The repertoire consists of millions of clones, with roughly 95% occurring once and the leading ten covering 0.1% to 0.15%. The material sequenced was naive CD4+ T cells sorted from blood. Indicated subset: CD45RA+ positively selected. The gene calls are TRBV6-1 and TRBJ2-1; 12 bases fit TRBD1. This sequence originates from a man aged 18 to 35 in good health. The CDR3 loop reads CASSHVYRDRGRGFF. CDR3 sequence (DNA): TGTGCCAGCAGCCACGTTTACCGGGACAGGGGGCGAGGGTTCTTC.